The present T cell receptor (beta chain) was sequenced within a study of cytomegalovirus exposure and HLA in healthy donors. Study-wide results and limits: The tendency of first-cohort TCR clusters to co-occur in the approximately 120 validation repertoires was identified by a subsequent analysis. Overall, 164 TCR beta chains were annotated as cytomegalovirus-associated. Three CMV-associated chains proved CMV antigen-specific in vitro.

Sequencing used immunoSEQ multiplex PCR; TCRdb keeps in-frame clones, though not all of them. The sample lists roughly 120,000 clones, 86% seen once, with nearly 5% in the top ten. Notes on this clone: Its specificity is not known.

V shed 2 bases, J shed 4 bases, and the junction held 9 bases outside the gene matches. The CDR3 is 16 amino acids. Per the germline V gene, CDR1 is MNHEY and CDR2 is SVGAGI. J is TRBJ2-3 and V is TRBV6-5, with 7 bases matching TRBD2. This clonotype originated in a man younger than 35 in good health and CMV-seronegative. Sequencing input: PBMCs. DNA for the CDR3: TGTGCCAGCAGTTACCTAAGAGGGAGGGGCGCAGATACGCAGTATTTT. It specifies CASSYLRGRGADTQYF.